This T cell receptor beta chain was found in a study of T-cell memory formation after mild COVID-19. A single record per CDR3 protein comes from TCRdb applying MiXCR to the 5' RACE reads. The top ten clones hold roughly 10% of a sample with 190,000 or so distinct CDR3 sequences, around 26% of them seen once. Overall study results and limits: Whereas later expanders leaned CD4+, clones contracting day 15 to 85 showed a balanced CD4/CD8 makeup. Among clones peaking at day 37 in the second wave, SARS-CoV-2 specificity remained unconfirmed.

The V gene's germline CDR1 is SGHTA and CDR2 FQGTGA. Losses at the gene ends were 4 bases for V and 6 bases for J; bases not matched to a gene: 8. The CDR3 covers 15 residues. This clonotype has a handful of counts. Its specificity is unknown. This rearrangement joins TRBV7-3 to TRBJ2-1; 8 bases fit TRBD2. The sequenced sample consisted of PBMCs or a T cell subset sorted from them (not recorded which). This clonotype was obtained from an adult woman who had mild COVID-19 (a few samples of this study predate the infection). Cell type and time point are not known. CDR3 DNA: TGTGCCAGCAGCTCCCCCGGCAGCGGGAGCAATGAGCAGTTCTTC. This translates into CASSSPGSGSNEQFF.